What follows describes a single TCR beta chain. V trimming: 4 bases; J trimming: 1 base; junction bases outside the gene matches: 3. Germline V gene data show CDR1 as MNHEY and CDR2 as SVGEGT. The CDR3 is 14 amino acids. The assay was immunoSEQ multiplex PCR, and TCRdb's table has in-frame clones only and misses some. The repertoire holds 150,000 to 200,000 clones, with 70% to 90% as singletons. The data stem from a study of blood T cell repertoires in COVID-19. On the study more broadly: The United States, Italy and Spain were the sources of the acute and convalescent COVID-19 samples.

V gene TRBV6-2 or TRBV6-3 combines with J gene TRBJ2-5, with 7 bases aligning to TRBD2. The clonotype comes from a man aged 35 to 55 with active or convalescent COVID-19. The sequencing sample was made of peripheral blood. The CDR3 bases are TGTGCCAGCAGTTTGACTAGCCCCCAAGAGACCCAGTACTTC. Its translation: CASSLTSPQETQYF.